The rows below give T cell receptor beta chains drawn from one sample of a study of shared clonotypes between healthy human individuals. Measured with immunoSEQ multiplex PCR; TCRdb has only the in-frame clones, and not every one. This sample carries over 2 million clones, roughly 95% of them seen once, and the ten largest clones take roughly 1%. Material for sequencing was naive CD8+ T cells sorted from blood. The source of these receptors is a man younger than 30 in good health. CDR3s include the opening cysteine and the closing phenylalanine or tryptophan. D genes are given only for firm matches. Rows may omit the clone size; those that give it use once, few, many or a size class.

j_gene	len	abundance	v_gene	d_gene	CDR3nt	CDR3aa
TRBJ1-6	12	NA	TRBV5-6	NA	TGTGCCAGCAGCTCCGGGGGTTCACCCCTCCACTTT	CASSSGGSPLHF
TRBJ2-7	14	NA	TRBV5-4	TRBD1	TGTGCCAGCAGCTTGGCCGGGACAGGGGGCGAGCAGTACTTC	CASSLAGTGGEQYF
TRBJ2-3	13	few	TRBV5-1	NA	TGCGCCAGCCGCGGCCCAGGGCCAGATACGCAGTATTTT	CASRGPGPDTQYF
TRBJ1-6	15	NA	TRBV9	NA	TGTGCCAGCAGCGTAGGCCCCGTGTATAATTCACCCCTCCACTTT	CASSVGPVYNSPLHF
TRBJ2-3	15	NA	TRBV5-1	TRBD2	TGCGCCAGCAGCTTGGAGAGCGGGACCGTAGATACGCAGTATTTT	CASSLESGTVDTQYF
TRBJ2-2	18	NA	TRBV7-9	TRBD2	TGTGCCAGCATCAGGCCCCTGACCAGCGGGGTGAACACCGGGGAGCTGTTTTTT	CASIRPLTSGVNTGELFF
TRBJ1-2	15	NA	TRBV27	NA	TGTGCCAGCAGTTTATCCGGGGGGGAGGACTATGGCTACACCTTC	CASSLSGGEDYGYTF
TRBJ2-7	13	NA	TRBV4-1	NA	TGCGCCAGCAGCCAAGTTGTAGATTACGAGCAGTACTTC	CASSQVVDYEQYF
TRBJ2-7	16	NA	TRBV4-3	TRBD2	TGCGCCAGCAGCCCGGAGGTTTCTAGCGGCCTTCTCGAGCAGTACTTC	CASSPEVSSGLLEQYF
TRBJ1-1	15	NA	TRBV19	TRBD1	TGTGCCAGTAGTACCTGGACAGGGGCTAACACTGAAGCTTTCTTT	CASSTWTGANTEAFF
TRBJ2-2	14	NA	TRBV7-6	NA	TGTGCCAGCAGCCTGAACACGAACACCGGGGAGCTGTTTTTT	CASSLNTNTGELFF
TRBJ1-5	13	once	TRBV28	NA	TGTGCCAGCAGTCCGGAGGGCAATCAGCCCCAGCATTTT	CASSPEGNQPQHF
TRBJ2-3	15	NA	TRBV5-1	TRBD2	TGCGCCAGCAGCTTGACTAGCGGGGAAACAGATACGCAGTATTTT	CASSLTSGETDTQYF
TRBJ1-1	12	NA	TRBV6-5	NA	TGTGCCAGCAGCGGGCTGGACACTGAAGCTTTCTTT	CASSGLDTEAFF
TRBJ2-7	15	NA	TRBV4-3	NA	TGCGCCAGCAGCCAAGATGGGCTGGCCGGATACGAGCAGTACTTC	CASSQDGLAGYEQYF
TRBJ1-1	14	NA	TRBV7-9	NA	TGTGCCAGCAGCTTAGGGCAGGGAGATACTGAAGCTTTCTTT	CASSLGQGDTEAFF
TRBJ2-3	15	NA	TRBV7-2	NA	TGTGCCAGCAGCTCTGGTCGGATACGCACAGATACGCAGTATTTT	CASSSGRIRTDTQYF
TRBJ2-4	13	NA	TRBV5-6	NA	TGTGCCAGCAGCTTGGGATTTGGGAAACTTCAGTACTTC	CASSLGFGKLQYF
TRBJ2-7	15	NA	TRBV7-2	NA	TGTGCCAGCAGCTTATCTGCAGGGGGGATCTACGAGCAGTACTTC	CASSLSAGGIYEQYF
TRBJ2-2	15	NA	TRBV19	TRBD2	TGTGCCAGTAGTATTAGTCAGGGAGGGACCGGGGAGCTGTTTTTT	CASSISQGGTGELFF
TRBJ2-7	17	NA	TRBV6-1	NA	TGTGCCAGCAGTGAATGGGACACTTCGGGAGAGTCGTACGAGCAGTACTTC	CASSEWDTSGESYEQYF
TRBJ1-5	15	once	TRBV4-3	NA	TGCGCCAGCAGCCAAGACCGGTATAGCAATCAGCCCCAGCATTTT	CASSQDRYSNQPQHF
TRBJ2-5	13	NA	TRBV13	TRBD1	TGTGCCAGCAGCTGGGCGGGACAGGGGAATGAGTACTTC	CASSWAGQGNEYF
TRBJ2-4	15	NA	TRBV5-1	NA	TGCGCCAGCAGCTTGGATGGGGGAGGAATAACGATTCAGTACTTC	CASSLDGGGITIQYF
TRBJ1-1	14	NA	TRBV27	NA	TGTGCCAGCAGTTGGGTGACAGGGAACACTGAAGCTTTCTTT	CASSWVTGNTEAFF
TRBJ1-2	14	once	TRBV5-4	TRBD1	TGTGCCAGCAGCTTTAGTCAGGGGGCGATCGGCTACACCTTC	CASSFSQGAIGYTF
TRBJ1-2	13	NA	TRBV10-3	NA	TGTGCCATCAGTGATTGGGACATTAATGGCTACACCTTC	CAISDWDINGYTF
TRBJ2-5	15	NA	TRBV7-9	NA	TGTGCCAGCAGCTTAACATGGAACTACCAAGAGACCCAGTACTTC	CASSLTWNYQETQYF
TRBJ1-2	16	once	TRBV4-1	NA	TGCGCCAGCAGCCCGAACGTCGGCGGTGTCAACTATGGCTACACCTTC	CASSPNVGGVNYGYTF
TRBJ1-5	15	NA	TRBV11-1	NA	TGTGCCAGCAGCTTAATGTGTTATAGCAATCAGCCCCAGCATTTT	CASSLMCYSNQPQHF
TRBJ2-7	12	NA	TRBV13	NA	TGTGCCAGCAGCCCCGGCGGACTAGAGCAGTACTTC	CASSPGGLEQYF
TRBJ1-6	13	NA	TRBV7-9	NA	TGTGCCAGCAGCTTAAAACGGGAATCACCCCTCCACTTT	CASSLKRESPLHF
TRBJ1-5	14	once	TRBV7-9	NA	TGTGCCAGCGGCCGAGGAGAAGGCAATCAGCCCCAGCATTTT	CASGRGEGNQPQHF
TRBJ2-1	12	NA	TRBV27	NA	TGTGCCAGCAGTTTACCGAGGAATCTTCAGTTCTTC	CASSLPRNLQFF
TRBJ2-3	14	NA	TRBV2	NA	TGTGCCAGCCTCTCTGTGCGGAGCACAGATACGCAGTATTTT	CASLSVRSTDTQYF
TRBJ1-3	16	NA	TRBV13	TRBD1	TGTGCCAGCAGCACAGGACAGGGCCTCTCTGGAAACACCATATATTTT	CASSTGQGLSGNTIYF
TRBJ1-1	11	NA	TRBV28	NA	TGTGCCAGCAGGTTCCTTACTGAAGCTTTCTTT	CASRFLTEAFF
TRBJ1-6	17	NA	TRBV27	TRBD1	TGTGCCAGCAGCTTCCTTGAGAGGACAGGGATTAATTCACCCCTCCACTTT	CASSFLERTGINSPLHF
TRBJ2-1	13	NA	TRBV5-6	NA	TGTGCCAGCAGCGACGGCTCCTACAATGAGCAGTTCTTC	CASSDGSYNEQFF
TRBJ2-7	15	NA	TRBV5-4	TRBD1	TGTGCCAGCAGCTTTGGACAGGCGATCTCCTACGAGCAGTACTTC	CASSFGQAISYEQYF
TRBJ2-7	16	NA	TRBV4-3	NA	TGCGCCAGCAGCCAAGATCTCGGAGCGGCCTCCTACGAGCAGTACTTC	CASSQDLGAASYEQYF
TRBJ2-7	17	NA	TRBV7-8	NA	TGTGCCAGCAGCTCACCGACTATAAGCGGGCCCTCCTACGAGCAGTACTTC	CASSSPTISGPSYEQYF
TRBJ2-1	11	NA	TRBV27	NA	TGTGCCAGCACAGCCTACAATGAGCAGTTCTTC	CASTAYNEQFF
TRBJ2-3	14	NA	TRBV10-3	NA	TGTGCCATCAGTACGACGGGGCTCACAGATACGCAGTATTTT	CAISTTGLTDTQYF
TRBJ1-6	12	once	TRBV15	TRBD1	TGTGCCACTCGGACAGGGAATTCACCCCTCCACTTT	CATRTGNSPLHF
TRBJ2-1	15	NA	TRBV5-4	TRBD2	TGTGCCAGCAGCTTGGCTAGCGGGGGCTACAATGAGCAGTTCTTC	CASSLASGGYNEQFF
TRBJ2-3	15	once	TRBV11-2	NA	TGTGCCAGCAGCTTTGCTGGCGGAGTGGTGTATACGCAGTATTTT	CASSFAGGVVYTQYF
TRBJ2-2	14	NA	TRBV9	NA	TGTGCCAGCAGCCTCGGGGGTTACCCCGGGGAGCTGTTTTTT	CASSLGGYPGELFF
TRBJ2-7	17	NA	TRBV4-1	TRBD2	TGCGCCAGCAGCGCCGTTAGGACTAGCGGGGTGGAGGGGGAGCAGTACTTC	CASSAVRTSGVEGEQYF
TRBJ2-2	16	NA	TRBV12-5	TRBD1	TGTGCTAGTGGTTCCCTGCGGACAGGGGATTCCGGGGAGCTGTTTTTT	CASGSLRTGDSGELFF
TRBJ2-4	14	once	TRBV6-8	NA	TGTGCCAGCAGCCGAAGGCTTCCCAGGTACATTCAGTACTTC	CASSRRLPRYIQYF
TRBJ1-2	15	once	TRBV7-9	TRBD1	TGTGCCAGCAGCTTCGGGACAGGTGGCGGCTATGGCTACACCTTC	CASSFGTGGGYGYTF
TRBJ2-1	18	NA	TRBV11-2	NA	TGTGCCAGCAGCTTATCCATGAACCTTGGGGGTTCCTACAATGAGCAGTTCTTC	CASSLSMNLGGSYNEQFF
TRBJ1-6	14	NA	TRBV27	NA	TGTGCCAGTAACAGGGACGGGCATAATTCACCCCTCCACTTT	CASNRDGHNSPLHF
TRBJ2-5	14	NA	TRBV9	NA	TGTGCCAGCAGCGCCGACGGGGGGCGGGAGACCCAGTACTTC	CASSADGGRETQYF